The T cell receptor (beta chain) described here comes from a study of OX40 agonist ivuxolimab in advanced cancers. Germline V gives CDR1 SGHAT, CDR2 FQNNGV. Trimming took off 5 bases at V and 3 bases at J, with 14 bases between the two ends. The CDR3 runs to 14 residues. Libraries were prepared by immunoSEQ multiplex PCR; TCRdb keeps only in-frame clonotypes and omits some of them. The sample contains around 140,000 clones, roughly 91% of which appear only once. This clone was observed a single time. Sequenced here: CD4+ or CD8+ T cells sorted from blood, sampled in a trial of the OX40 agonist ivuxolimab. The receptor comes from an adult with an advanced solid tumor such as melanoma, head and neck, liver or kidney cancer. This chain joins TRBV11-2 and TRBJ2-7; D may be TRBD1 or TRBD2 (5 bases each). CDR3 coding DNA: TGTGCCAGCAGCCCGGGGACGGGAAACTACGAGCAGTACTTC. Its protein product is CASSPGTGNYEQYF.